These T cell receptor beta chains were read from a single sample in a study of T-cell memory formation after mild COVID-19. TCRdb re-analysed the 5' RACE reads in MiXCR, keeping a single row per CDR3 protein. The profile shows about 130,000 distinct CDR3 sequences, 20% to 25% of them singletons. The sequenced sample consisted of PBMCs or a T cell subset sorted from them (not recorded which). The receptors come from an adult woman who had mild COVID-19 (a few samples of this study predate the infection). Cell type and time point are not known. CDR3s include the opening cysteine and the closing phenylalanine or tryptophan. Fields, in order: J gene, V gene, clone size, CDR3 length, D gene, CDR3 protein, CDR3 DNA. D genes are given only for firm matches. The size entry is marked missing in some rows and otherwise reads once, few, many or a size class.

J gene: TRBJ2-7
V gene: TRBV6-4
clone size: few
CDR3 length: 16
D gene: TRBD1
CDR3 protein: CASSDSRGTGVHEQYF
CDR3 DNA: TGTGCCAGCAGTGACTCGAGGGGGACAGGGGTGCACGAGCAGTACTTC

J gene: TRBJ2-5
V gene: TRBV7-6
clone size: few
CDR3 length: 18
D gene: TRBD1
CDR3 protein: CASSSDRDRGLARETQYF
CDR3 DNA: TGTGCCAGCAGCTCCGATAGGGACAGGGGGCTTGCGCGAGAGACCCAGTACTTC

J gene: TRBJ2-3
V gene: TRBV15
clone size: few
CDR3 length: 16
D gene: -
CDR3 protein: CATSRPGASRGDTQYF
CDR3 DNA: TGTGCCACCAGCCGCCCAGGGGCTAGCAGGGGAGATACGCAGTATTTT

J gene: TRBJ1-2
V gene: TRBV6-5
clone size: -
CDR3 length: 17
D gene: TRBD1
CDR3 protein: CASSYWEGGLESYGYTF
CDR3 DNA: TGTGCCAGCAGTTACTGGGAAGGGGGCTTAGAGAGCTATGGCTACACCTTC

J gene: TRBJ2-1
V gene: TRBV4-3
clone size: few
CDR3 length: 15
D gene: TRBD2
CDR3 protein: CASSQLAGAPNEQFF
CDR3 DNA: TGCGCCAGCAGCCAACTAGCGGGAGCCCCCAATGAGCAGTTCTTC

J gene: TRBJ1-4
V gene: TRBV6-5
clone size: -
CDR3 length: 15
D gene: TRBD1
CDR3 protein: CASSYFTGGNEKLFF
CDR3 DNA: TGTGCCAGCAGTTACTTCACAGGGGGCAATGAAAAACTGTTTTTT

J gene: TRBJ2-1
V gene: TRBV24-1
clone size: -
CDR3 length: 12
D gene: -
CDR3 protein: CATSDFMDEQFF
CDR3 DNA: TGTGCCACCAGTGATTTTATGGATGAGCAGTTCTTC

J gene: TRBJ1-5
V gene: TRBV2
clone size: -
CDR3 length: 12
D gene: -
CDR3 protein: CASGGRNQPQHF
CDR3 DNA: TGTGCCAGCGGAGGCAGGAATCAGCCCCAGCATTTT

J gene: TRBJ1-2
V gene: TRBV15
clone size: few
CDR3 length: 15
D gene: -
CDR3 protein: CATSTPDGYLYGYTF
CDR3 DNA: TGTGCCACCAGCACGCCGGACGGCTACCTCTATGGCTACACCTTC

J gene: TRBJ1-1
V gene: TRBV7-6
clone size: -
CDR3 length: 12
D gene: -
CDR3 protein: CASSLADGEAFF
CDR3 DNA: TGTGCCAGCAGCTTAGCGGACGGTGAAGCTTTCTTT

J gene: TRBJ1-1
V gene: TRBV19
clone size: -
CDR3 length: 11
D gene: -
CDR3 protein: CASSMGAEAFF
CDR3 DNA: TGTGCCAGTTCGATGGGCGCTGAAGCTTTCTTT

J gene: TRBJ2-2
V gene: TRBV5-1
clone size: -
CDR3 length: 14
D gene: -
CDR3 protein: CASSTEKRQEKLFF
CDR3 DNA: TGCGCCAGCAGCACCGAAAAACGACAGGAAAAGCTGTTTTTT

J gene: TRBJ2-3
V gene: TRBV24-1
clone size: -
CDR3 length: 17
D gene: TRBD2
CDR3 protein: CATSDLPSGRVGDTQYF
CDR3 DNA: TGTGCCACCAGTGACCTCCCGAGCGGGAGGGTGGGAGATACGCAGTATTTT

J gene: TRBJ2-7
V gene: TRBV4-1
clone size: once
CDR3 length: 16
D gene: -
CDR3 protein: CASSQDAGGAVGEQYF
CDR3 DNA: TGCGCCAGCAGCCAAGACGCGGGTGGGGCGGTTGGCGAGCAGTACTTC

J gene: TRBJ1-1
V gene: TRBV7-8
clone size: -
CDR3 length: 14
D gene: TRBD1
CDR3 protein: CASSSKTGYPEAFF
CDR3 DNA: TGTGCCAGCAGCTCCAAGACAGGGTATCCCGAAGCTTTCTTT

J gene: TRBJ2-7
V gene: TRBV3-1
clone size: -
CDR3 length: 15
D gene: -
CDR3 protein: CASSQDHRGGTEQYF
CDR3 DNA: TGTGCCAGCAGCCAAGATCATAGGGGAGGAACCGAGCAGTACTTC

J gene: TRBJ2-2
V gene: TRBV24-1
clone size: -
CDR3 length: 17
D gene: TRBD1
CDR3 protein: CATSDFAGTGGTGELFF
CDR3 DNA: TGTGCCACCAGTGACTTTGCAGGGACAGGGGGCACCGGGGAGCTGTTTTTT

J gene: TRBJ2-1
V gene: TRBV4-1
clone size: -
CDR3 length: 14
D gene: -
CDR3 protein: CASSQTGQHNEQFF
CDR3 DNA: TGCGCCAGCAGCCAGACCGGACAGCACAATGAGCAGTTCTTC

J gene: TRBJ2-7
V gene: TRBV29-1
clone size: few
CDR3 length: 11
D gene: TRBD2
CDR3 protein: CSAETSGEQYF
CDR3 DNA: TGCAGCGCAGAGACTAGCGGCGAGCAGTACTTC

J gene: TRBJ2-1
V gene: TRBV5-1
clone size: -
CDR3 length: 15
D gene: TRBD1
CDR3 protein: CASSPGRTGRNEQFF
CDR3 DNA: TGCGCCAGCAGCCCGGGGCGGACAGGGAGAAATGAGCAGTTCTTC

J gene: TRBJ2-3
V gene: TRBV7-9
clone size: few
CDR3 length: 17
D gene: -
CDR3 protein: CASSPRDGEKLTDTQYF
CDR3 DNA: TGTGCCAGCAGCCCCAGGGACGGTGAGAAACTCACAGATACGCAGTATTTT

J gene: TRBJ2-1
V gene: TRBV14
clone size: few
CDR3 length: 12
D gene: -
CDR3 protein: CASSLSPPRQFF
CDR3 DNA: TGTGCCAGCAGCCTCTCCCCCCCTAGGCAGTTCTTC

J gene: TRBJ2-5
V gene: TRBV6-5
clone size: many
CDR3 length: 11
D gene: -
CDR3 protein: CASSYGQTQYF
CDR3 DNA: TGTGCCAGCAGTTACGGTCAGACCCAGTACTTC

J gene: TRBJ2-1
V gene: TRBV20-1
clone size: few
CDR3 length: 15
D gene: TRBD2
CDR3 protein: CSPAGSGRAIDEQFF
CDR3 DNA: TGCAGCCCGGCGGGTAGCGGGAGGGCCATAGATGAGCAGTTCTTC

J gene: TRBJ1-2
V gene: TRBV27
clone size: -
CDR3 length: 12
D gene: -
CDR3 protein: CASSLGGEGYTF
CDR3 DNA: TGTGCCAGCAGTTTAGGTGGGGAGGGCTACACCTTC

J gene: TRBJ2-3
V gene: TRBV15
clone size: few
CDR3 length: 16
D gene: TRBD1
CDR3 protein: CATSRNPGTGADTQYF
CDR3 DNA: TGTGCCACCAGCAGAAACCCCGGGACAGGGGCAGATACGCAGTATTTT

J gene: TRBJ1-5
V gene: TRBV15
clone size: -
CDR3 length: 16
D gene: -
CDR3 protein: CATSRDRHISNQPQHF
CDR3 DNA: TGTGCCACCAGCAGAGACCGACATATTAGCAATCAGCCCCAGCATTTT

J gene: TRBJ1-3
V gene: TRBV5-1
clone size: few
CDR3 length: 16
D gene: -
CDR3 protein: CASSLAVVFSGNTIYF
CDR3 DNA: TGCGCCAGCAGCTTGGCCGTGGTATTCTCTGGAAACACCATATATTTT

J gene: TRBJ2-7
V gene: TRBV7-2
clone size: few
CDR3 length: 14
D gene: -
CDR3 protein: CASSLWDQAWEQYF
CDR3 DNA: TGTGCCAGCAGCTTATGGGACCAAGCGTGGGAGCAGTACTTC

J gene: TRBJ2-5
V gene: TRBV2
clone size: -
CDR3 length: 14
D gene: -
CDR3 protein: CARRGVTSEQTQYF
CDR3 DNA: TGTGCCAGGAGGGGGGTTACTAGCGAACAGACCCAGTACTTC

J gene: TRBJ2-1
V gene: TRBV4-1
clone size: -
CDR3 length: 16
D gene: -
CDR3 protein: CASSQVPRQTYNEQFF
CDR3 DNA: TGCGCCAGCAGCCAAGTACCCAGGCAGACCTACAATGAGCAGTTCTTC

J gene: TRBJ2-3
V gene: TRBV4-2
clone size: few
CDR3 length: 13
D gene: -
CDR3 protein: CASSQRTQDTQYF
CDR3 DNA: TGTGCCAGCAGCCAAAGGACCCAAGATACGCAGTATTTT

J gene: TRBJ2-3
V gene: TRBV7-8
clone size: few
CDR3 length: 15
D gene: -
CDR3 protein: CASSSMGGGTDTQYF
CDR3 DNA: TGTGCCAGCAGCTCCATGGGGGGAGGCACAGATACGCAGTATTTT

J gene: TRBJ1-1
V gene: TRBV2
clone size: -
CDR3 length: 15
D gene: -
CDR3 protein: CASSEWLGSNTEAFF
CDR3 DNA: TGTGCCAGCAGTGAATGGTTGGGCTCGAACACTGAAGCTTTCTTT

J gene: TRBJ2-1
V gene: TRBV10-3
clone size: -
CDR3 length: 18
D gene: -
CDR3 protein: CAISESTKGGTHYNEQFF
CDR3 DNA: TGTGCCATCAGTGAGTCGACGAAGGGGGGGACTCACTACAATGAGCAGTTCTTC

J gene: TRBJ2-7
V gene: TRBV20-1
clone size: few
CDR3 length: 15
D gene: -
CDR3 protein: CSATRAGTETYEQYF
CDR3 DNA: TGCAGTGCTACCCGAGCCGGGACGGAAACCTACGAGCAGTACTTC

J gene: TRBJ1-1
V gene: TRBV5-4
clone size: -
CDR3 length: 14
D gene: TRBD1
CDR3 protein: CASSYGTGGTEAFF
CDR3 DNA: TGTGCCAGCAGTTACGGGACAGGGGGAACTGAAGCTTTCTTT

J gene: TRBJ2-3
V gene: TRBV4-1
clone size: -
CDR3 length: 14
D gene: TRBD2
CDR3 protein: CASSPLAGGYTQYF
CDR3 DNA: TGCGCCAGCAGCCCGCTAGCGGGGGGATATACGCAGTATTTT

J gene: TRBJ1-4
V gene: TRBV7-2
clone size: -
CDR3 length: 15
D gene: TRBD1
CDR3 protein: CASSLDGTGYEKLFF
CDR3 DNA: TGTGCCAGCAGCTTAGACGGGACAGGGTATGAAAAACTGTTTTTT

J gene: TRBJ2-1
V gene: TRBV6-2/TRBV6-3
clone size: once
CDR3 length: 16
D gene: TRBD1
CDR3 protein: CASRLPPGGSYNEQFF
CDR3 DNA: TGTGCCAGCCGCTTACCCCCAGGGGGCTCCTACAATGAGCAGTTCTTC

J gene: TRBJ2-1
V gene: TRBV12-3/TRBV12-4
clone size: few
CDR3 length: 13
D gene: -
CDR3 protein: CASSGDDYNEQFF
CDR3 DNA: TGTGCCAGCAGCGGAGATGACTACAATGAGCAGTTCTTC

J gene: TRBJ2-3
V gene: TRBV12-3/TRBV12-4
clone size: few
CDR3 length: 15
D gene: -
CDR3 protein: CASSLVGGTTDTQYF
CDR3 DNA: TGTGCCAGCAGTTTAGTGGGTGGGACAACAGATACGCAGTATTTT

J gene: TRBJ2-1
V gene: TRBV6-5
clone size: few
CDR3 length: 18
D gene: TRBD1
CDR3 protein: CASSYSWGVTGVYNEQFF
CDR3 DNA: TGTGCCAGCAGTTACTCTTGGGGTGTCACAGGGGTGTACAATGAGCAGTTCTTC

J gene: TRBJ2-1
V gene: TRBV7-4
clone size: -
CDR3 length: 10
D gene: -
CDR3 protein: CASSSYEQFF
CDR3 DNA: TGTGCCAGCAGCTCCTATGAGCAGTTCTTC

J gene: TRBJ2-1
V gene: TRBV7-9
clone size: few
CDR3 length: 15
D gene: -
CDR3 protein: CASTLPGTPAHEQFF
CDR3 DNA: TGTGCCAGCACCTTGCCCGGGACGCCCGCACATGAGCAGTTCTTC

J gene: TRBJ2-3
V gene: TRBV6-4
clone size: -
CDR3 length: 14
D gene: -
CDR3 protein: CASAEFPGADTQYF
CDR3 DNA: TGTGCCAGCGCGGAGTTTCCGGGTGCAGATACGCAGTATTTT

J gene: TRBJ2-7
V gene: TRBV5-6
clone size: few
CDR3 length: 14
D gene: -
CDR3 protein: CASSDKGVAYEQYF
CDR3 DNA: TGTGCCAGCAGCGATAAGGGTGTAGCCTACGAGCAGTACTTC

J gene: TRBJ2-1
V gene: TRBV6-6
clone size: -
CDR3 length: 14
D gene: TRBD1
CDR3 protein: CASRSGQEYNEQFF
CDR3 DNA: TGTGCCAGCAGGTCGGGACAGGAGTACAATGAGCAGTTCTTC

J gene: TRBJ1-2
V gene: TRBV6-5
clone size: -
CDR3 length: 14
D gene: -
CDR3 protein: CASSYSRRGDGYTF
CDR3 DNA: TGTGCCAGCAGTTACTCGAGGAGAGGGGATGGCTACACCTTC

J gene: TRBJ2-1
V gene: TRBV7-7
clone size: few
CDR3 length: 18
D gene: -
CDR3 protein: CASSLGPRGAGVYNEQFF
CDR3 DNA: TGTGCTAGCAGCTTAGGCCCACGGGGGGCGGGAGTGTACAATGAGCAGTTCTTC

J gene: TRBJ2-5
V gene: TRBV10-3
clone size: -
CDR3 length: 16
D gene: TRBD2
CDR3 protein: CAISDLRTSAEETQYF
CDR3 DNA: TGTGCCATCAGTGATTTACGGACTAGCGCAGAAGAGACCCAGTACTTC

J gene: TRBJ2-2
V gene: TRBV6-4
clone size: -
CDR3 length: 16
D gene: -
CDR3 protein: CASSDSGGKNTGELFF
CDR3 DNA: TGTGCCAGCAGTGACTCGGGGGGCAAGAACACCGGGGAGCTGTTTTTT

J gene: TRBJ1-1
V gene: TRBV5-1
clone size: few
CDR3 length: 16
D gene: TRBD1
CDR3 protein: CASSPGTGYANTEAFF
CDR3 DNA: TGCGCCAGCAGCCCCGGGACAGGATATGCGAACACTGAAGCTTTCTTT

J gene: TRBJ1-2
V gene: TRBV7-9
clone size: -
CDR3 length: 15
D gene: -
CDR3 protein: CASSLGGNPGYGYTF
CDR3 DNA: TGTGCCAGCAGCTTAGGAGGGAACCCGGGGTATGGCTACACCTTC

J gene: TRBJ2-1
V gene: TRBV12-5
clone size: -
CDR3 length: 15
D gene: -
CDR3 protein: CASGLEARANNEQFF
CDR3 DNA: TGTGCTAGTGGTTTGGAGGCCAGGGCGAACAATGAGCAGTTCTTC

J gene: TRBJ1-2
V gene: TRBV5-1
clone size: -
CDR3 length: 17
D gene: -
CDR3 protein: CASSLVGGVGANYGYTF
CDR3 DNA: TGCGCCAGCAGCTTGGTCGGCGGGGTCGGGGCTAACTATGGCTACACCTTC

J gene: TRBJ2-7
V gene: TRBV4-1
clone size: -
CDR3 length: 14
D gene: -
CDR3 protein: CASSPLEISYEQYF
CDR3 DNA: TGCGCCAGCAGCCCCCTGGAGATCTCCTACGAGCAGTACTTC